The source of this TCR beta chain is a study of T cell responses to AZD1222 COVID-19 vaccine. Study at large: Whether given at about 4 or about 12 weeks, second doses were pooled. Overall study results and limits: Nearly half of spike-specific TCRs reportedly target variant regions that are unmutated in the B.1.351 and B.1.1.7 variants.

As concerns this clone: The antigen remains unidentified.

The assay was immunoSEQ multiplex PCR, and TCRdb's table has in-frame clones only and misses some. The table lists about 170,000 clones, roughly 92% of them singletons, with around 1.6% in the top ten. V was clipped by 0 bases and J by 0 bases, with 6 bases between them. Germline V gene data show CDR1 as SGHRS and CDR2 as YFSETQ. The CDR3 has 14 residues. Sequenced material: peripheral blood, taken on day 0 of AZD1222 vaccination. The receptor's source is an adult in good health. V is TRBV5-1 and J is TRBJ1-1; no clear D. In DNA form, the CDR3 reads TGCGCCAGCAGCTTGGAAGGTTTGAACACTGAAGCTTTCTTT. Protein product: CASSLEGLNTEAFF.